This T cell receptor beta chain was sequenced for a study of T cell changes during pregnancy in multiple sclerosis. The data were produced by immunoSEQ multiplex PCR, yet TCRdb's version contains in-frame clones alone and is incomplete. The sample consists of about 61,000 clones, nearly 90% of them appearing once. The CDR3 extends over 16 amino acids. Germline CDR1 and CDR2: MGHRA and YSYEKL. Trimming took 1 base from V and 7 from J, leaving 17 bases between them. The chain couples TRBV4-1 to TRBJ1-3; D possibly corresponds to TRBD1 (5 bases). This TCR came from a female donor with multiple sclerosis, enrolled in a pregnancy study. The sequenced sample was peripheral blood, obtained in the first trimester of pregnancy. The CDR3 bases are TGCGCCAGCAGCCAAGTAGTAGGAGGGGATGAGAACACCATATATTTT. Translation: CASSQVVGGDENTIYF.